The source of this T cell receptor (beta chain) is a study of T cells of healthy individuals. MiXCR was run by TCRdb on the 5' RACE reads, yielding one entry per CDR3 protein. The table has 85,000 to 100,000 distinct CDR3 sequences, approximately 16% seen once; the top ten hold 6.2%. This clonotype has more than one count but fewer than ten. This CDR3 has 15 residues. Germline CDR1 and CDR2: ENHRY and SYGVKD. The V end was cut by 7 bases, the J end by 4 bases, with 18 bases between. The genes are TRBV10-3 and TRBJ2-3; a weak D match, TRBD2 (6 bases). This clonotype was obtained from a human donor in good health. The CDR3 coding sequence is TGTGCCATCACCCCCGTGGGGGGAGGAGCAGATACGCAGTATTTT. Encoded protein: CAITPVGGGADTQYF.